The clone carrying this T cell receptor (beta chain) was observed once. Clones were read by immunoSEQ multiplex PCR, and TCRdb kept only the in-frame ones, dropping some. The profile covers 350,000 to 450,000 clones, with approximately 89% appearing a single time and 1.5% to 2% taken by the ten largest. This entry is derived from a study of Ad26.COV2.S vaccination and SARS-CoV-2 variants. Germline loops: CDR1 GTSNPN, CDR2 SVGIG (reference sequence). The V end lost 2 bases, the J end lost 9 bases, and 5 bases lay between the germline ends. There are 10 residues in the CDR3. Treatment reported: about 20 received Ad26.COV2.S at low or high dose, single or two shots; several received placebo; per-sample allocation not given. Sampling took place 63 days after the first vaccine or placebo injection. Vaccination used an Ad26 vector expressing Wuhan-strain SARS-CoV-2 spike.

The source was peripheral blood, collected in a trial of Ad26.COV2.S vaccine versus placebo. The source of this sequence is a person between 18 and 65 years old who received the Ad26.COV2.S COVID-19 vaccine or a placebo. This sequence joins TRBV30 and TRBJ2-1; D remains unclear. The CDR3 bases are TGTGCCTGGAGTATGCTTGAGCAGTTCTTC. This codes for CAWSMLEQFF.